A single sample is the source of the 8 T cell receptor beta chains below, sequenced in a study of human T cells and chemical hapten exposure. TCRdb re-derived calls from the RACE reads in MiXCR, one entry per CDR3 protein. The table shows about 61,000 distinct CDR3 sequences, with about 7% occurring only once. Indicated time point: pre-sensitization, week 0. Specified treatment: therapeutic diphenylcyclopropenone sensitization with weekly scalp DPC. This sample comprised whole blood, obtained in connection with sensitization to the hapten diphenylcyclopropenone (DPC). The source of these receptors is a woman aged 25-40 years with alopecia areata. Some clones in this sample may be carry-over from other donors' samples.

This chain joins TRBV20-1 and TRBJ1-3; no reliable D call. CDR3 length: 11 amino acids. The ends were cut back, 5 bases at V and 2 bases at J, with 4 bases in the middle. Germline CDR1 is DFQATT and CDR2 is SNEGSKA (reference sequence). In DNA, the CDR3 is TGCAGTGCTTCTGCTGGAAACACCATATATTTT. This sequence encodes CSASAGNTIYF.

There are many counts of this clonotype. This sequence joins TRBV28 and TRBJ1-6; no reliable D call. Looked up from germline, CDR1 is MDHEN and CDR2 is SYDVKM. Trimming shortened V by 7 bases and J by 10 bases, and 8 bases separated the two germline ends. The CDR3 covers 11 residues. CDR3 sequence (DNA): TGTGCCAGCACGCGGCGGTCACCCCTCCACTTT. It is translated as CASTRRSPLHF.

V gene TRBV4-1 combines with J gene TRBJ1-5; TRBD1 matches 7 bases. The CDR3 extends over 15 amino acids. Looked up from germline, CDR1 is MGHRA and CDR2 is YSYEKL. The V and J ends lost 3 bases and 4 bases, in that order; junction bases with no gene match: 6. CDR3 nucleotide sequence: TGCGCCAGCAGCCAGGACGACAGGGTGAATCAGCCCCAGCATTTT. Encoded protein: CASSQDDRVNQPQHF.

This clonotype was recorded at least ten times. The CDR3 region has the DNA TGTGCCAGCAGTTTGCTAGCGGGGGCGAATAACGAGCAGTTCTTC. Residues: CASSLLAGANNEQFF. The V gene is TRBV12-3 or TRBV12-4, the J gene TRBJ2-1, with 10 positions matching TRBD2. This CDR3 region has 15 residues. J gave up 10 bases and V 3 bases, and 9 bases lay outside the gene matches.

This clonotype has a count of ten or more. CDR3 coding DNA: TGTGCCAGCAGCCGGCGCCGAGACTTGGATACGCAGTATTTT. Protein sequence: CASSRRRDLDTQYF. This chain connects TRBV3-1 to TRBJ2-3; D is undetermined. Trimming stripped 4 bases from V and 6 bases from J, with 14 bases between. CDR3 length equals 14 residues. In germline, CDR1 is LGHDT, CDR2 YNNKEL (reference sequence).

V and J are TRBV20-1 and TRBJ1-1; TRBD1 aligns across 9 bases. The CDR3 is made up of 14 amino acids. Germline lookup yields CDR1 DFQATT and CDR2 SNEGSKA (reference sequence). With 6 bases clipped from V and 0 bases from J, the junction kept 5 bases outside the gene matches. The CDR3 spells CSAGTGSVNTEAFF. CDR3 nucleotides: TGCAGTGCCGGGACAGGGTCTGTGAACACTGAAGCTTTCTTT.

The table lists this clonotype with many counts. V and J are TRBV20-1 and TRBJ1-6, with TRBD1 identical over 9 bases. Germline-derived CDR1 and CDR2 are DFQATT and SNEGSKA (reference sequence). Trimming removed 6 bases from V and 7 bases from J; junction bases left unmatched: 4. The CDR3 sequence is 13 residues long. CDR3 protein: CSAIQGANSPLHF. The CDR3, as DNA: TGCAGTGCGATACAGGGGGCGAATTCACCCCTCCACTTT.

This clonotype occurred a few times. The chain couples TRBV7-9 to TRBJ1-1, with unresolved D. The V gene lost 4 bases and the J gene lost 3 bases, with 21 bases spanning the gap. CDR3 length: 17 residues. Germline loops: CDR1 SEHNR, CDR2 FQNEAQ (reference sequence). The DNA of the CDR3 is TGTGCCAGCAGCTCTGGAAGATTGGTCCTGGAGGACACTGAAGCTTTCTTT. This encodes CASSSGRLVLEDTEAFF.